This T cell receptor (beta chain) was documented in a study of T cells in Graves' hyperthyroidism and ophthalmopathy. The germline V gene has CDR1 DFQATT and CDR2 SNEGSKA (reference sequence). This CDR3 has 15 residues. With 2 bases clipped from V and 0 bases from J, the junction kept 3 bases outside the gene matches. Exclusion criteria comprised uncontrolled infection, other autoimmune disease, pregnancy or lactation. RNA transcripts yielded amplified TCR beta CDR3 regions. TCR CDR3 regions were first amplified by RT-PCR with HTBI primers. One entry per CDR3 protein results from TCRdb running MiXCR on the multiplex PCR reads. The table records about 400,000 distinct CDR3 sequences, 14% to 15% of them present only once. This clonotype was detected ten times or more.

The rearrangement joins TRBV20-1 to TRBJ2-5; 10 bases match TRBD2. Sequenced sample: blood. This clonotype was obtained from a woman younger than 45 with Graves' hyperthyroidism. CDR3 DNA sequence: TGCAGTGCTAGATCTCTAGCGGGAGACCAAGAGACCCAGTACTTC. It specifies CSARSLAGDQETQYF.